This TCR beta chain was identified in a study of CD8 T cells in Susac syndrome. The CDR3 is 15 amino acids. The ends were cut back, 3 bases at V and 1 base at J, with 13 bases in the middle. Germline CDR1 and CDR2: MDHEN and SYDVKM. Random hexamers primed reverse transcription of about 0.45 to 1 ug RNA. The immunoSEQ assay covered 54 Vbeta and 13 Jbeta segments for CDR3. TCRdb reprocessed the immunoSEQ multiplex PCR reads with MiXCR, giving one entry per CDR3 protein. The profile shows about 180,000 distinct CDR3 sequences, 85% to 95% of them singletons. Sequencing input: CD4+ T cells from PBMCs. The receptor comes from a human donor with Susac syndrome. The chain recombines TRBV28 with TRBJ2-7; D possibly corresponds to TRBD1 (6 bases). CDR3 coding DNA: TGTGCCAGCAGTTTGATCGGGGACACTTCCTACGAGCAGTACTTC. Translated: CASSLIGDTSYEQYF.